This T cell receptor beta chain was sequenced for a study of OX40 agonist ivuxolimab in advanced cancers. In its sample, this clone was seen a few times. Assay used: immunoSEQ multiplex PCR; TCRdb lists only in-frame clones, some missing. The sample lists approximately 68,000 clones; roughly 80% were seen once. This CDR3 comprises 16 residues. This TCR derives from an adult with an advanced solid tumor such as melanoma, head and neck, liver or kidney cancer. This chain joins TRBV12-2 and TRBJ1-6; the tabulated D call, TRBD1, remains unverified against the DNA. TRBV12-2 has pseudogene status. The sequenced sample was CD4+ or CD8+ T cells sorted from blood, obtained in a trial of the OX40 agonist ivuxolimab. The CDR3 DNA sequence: TGTGCAAGTCGCTTAGTCGTCAGCTCCTATAATTCACCCCTCCACTTT. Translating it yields CASRLVVSSYNSPLHF.